The rows below give T cell receptor beta chains drawn from one sample of a study of cytomegalovirus exposure and HLA in healthy donors. Sequencing used immunoSEQ multiplex PCR; TCRdb keeps in-frame clones, though not all of them. The data contain about 220,000 clones, around 88% of them singletons. The sample consisted of PBMCs. These receptors all stem from a woman aged 18-29 years in good health and CMV-seronegative. Both conserved end residues are part of each CDR3. A D gene is named only where the DNA matches it firmly. Clone size is given for some rows only: seen once, a few or many times, or a class if the clone is expanded.

J,V,size,D,CDR3,DNA
TRBJ1-1,TRBV19,.,.,CASRTAMNTEAFF,TGTGCCAGTAGAACAGCCATGAACACTGAAGCTTTCTTT
TRBJ1-1,TRBV30,.,.,CACPGLNTEAFF,TGTGCCTGTCCAGGCCTGAACACTGAAGCTTTCTTT
TRBJ2-7,TRBV27,.,TRBD1,CASSFGTGYEQYF,TGTGCCAGCAGTTTTGGGACAGGGTACGAGCAGTACTTC
TRBJ2-3,TRBV29-1,.,.,CSVDILSTDTQYF,TGCAGCGTTGACATACTTAGCACAGATACGCAGTATTTT
TRBJ1-5,TRBV30,.,TRBD1,CAWTPGQGHQPQHF,TGTGCCTGGACCCCGGGACAGGGGCATCAGCCCCAGCATTTT
TRBJ2-3,TRBV10-3,.,TRBD1,CAISWTGGTDTQYF,TGTGCCATCAGTTGGACAGGAGGCACAGATACGCAGTATTTT
TRBJ2-7,TRBV7-9,.,TRBD1,CASSLGTGRHEQYF,TGTGCCAGCAGCTTAGGGACAGGAAGACACGAGCAGTACTTC
TRBJ2-7,TRBV7-2,.,TRBD1,CASSSDRVTYEQYF,TGTGCCAGCAGCTCCGACAGGGTTACCTACGAGCAGTACTTC
TRBJ2-7,TRBV13,.,.,CASSKWGAYEQYF,TGTGCCAGCAGCAAATGGGGGGCCTACGAGCAGTACTTC
TRBJ1-4,TRBV5-1,.,.,CASSRIGGRGTNEKLFF,TGCGCCAGCAGCCGAATAGGAGGGAGGGGAACTAATGAAAAACTGTTTTTT
TRBJ2-7,TRBV19,.,TRBD1,CASSIAGTGSNEQYF,TGTGCCAGTAGTATAGCTGGGACAGGGTCGAACGAGCAGTACTTC
TRBJ2-1,TRBV6-5,.,TRBD1,CASSYFATGVGEQFF,TGTGCCAGCAGTTACTTCGCAACAGGGGTCGGAGAGCAGTTCTTC
TRBJ2-7,TRBV7-2,once,TRBD2,CASSSGRLAGGGTHEQYF,TGTGCCAGCAGCTCTGGGAGACTAGCGGGAGGGGGTACCCACGAGCAGTACTTC
TRBJ1-1,TRBV27,.,.,CASSVQGNTEAFF,TGTGCCAGCAGTGTCCAGGGGAACACTGAAGCTTTCTTT
TRBJ2-7,TRBV12-1,.,.,CASSSGTSGRANMFEQYF,TGTGCCAGCAGCTCTGGGACTAGCGGGAGGGCCAATATGTTCGAGCAGTACTTC
TRBJ2-1,TRBV10-3,.,TRBD2,CANSRGLAGGSYNEQFF,TGTGCCAACTCCAGGGGACTAGCGGGAGGGTCCTACAATGAGCAGTTCTTC
TRBJ1-1,TRBV5-1,.,.,CASSLENKGWAEAFF,TGCGCCAGCAGCTTGGAAAACAAGGGGTGGGCTGAAGCTTTCTTT
TRBJ1-1,TRBV27,.,.,CASRHAAGLVTEAFF,TGTGCCAGCAGACACGCCGCGGGGCTCGTCACTGAAGCTTTCTTT
TRBJ2-7,TRBV14,.,TRBD1,CASIDRGHFEQYF,TGTGCCAGCATCGACAGGGGGCACTTCGAGCAGTACTTC
TRBJ1-4,TRBV6-5,.,TRBD1,CASRGTGPNEKLFF,TGTGCCAGCAGGGGGACAGGCCCAAATGAAAAACTGTTTTTT
TRBJ2-7,TRBV30,.,TRBD2,CAWSVCTSGHRSSYEQYF,TGTGCCTGGAGTGTATGCACTAGCGGGCATAGGAGCTCCTACGAGCAGTACTTC
TRBJ2-7,TRBV6-5,.,.,CASRSTVDEQYF,TGTGCCAGCAGATCGACAGTCGACGAGCAGTACTTC
TRBJ1-5,TRBV6-1,.,.,CASRGHSNQPQHF,TGTGCCAGCAGGGGCCATAGCAATCAGCCCCAGCATTTT
TRBJ2-2,TRBV7-8,.,TRBD2,CASSTGLAVPTGELFF,TGTGCCAGCAGCACGGGACTAGCGGTACCTACCGGGGAGCTGTTTTTT
TRBJ2-1,TRBV5-1,.,.,CASSLAFGLTYNEQFF,TGCGCCAGCAGCTTGGCCTTTGGACTAACATACAATGAGCAGTTCTTC
TRBJ2-1,TRBV9,.,TRBD2,CASSGGGGEQFF,TGTGCCAGCAGCGGCGGGGGGGGTGAGCAGTTCTTC
TRBJ2-1,TRBV2,.,.,CASSEAELAGNNEQFF,TGTGCCAGCAGTGAAGCGGAACTAGCCGGCAACAATGAGCAGTTCTTC
TRBJ2-7,TRBV6-6,.,.,CASTGGNSYEQYF,TGTGCCAGCACCGGGGGAAACTCCTACGAGCAGTACTTC
TRBJ2-7,TRBV29-1,.,.,CSVVDYYEQYF,TGCAGCGTTGTAGATTATTACGAGCAGTACTTC
TRBJ2-5,TRBV5-8,once,TRBD2,CASSFPGTSNGETQYF,TGTGCCAGCAGCTTTCCCGGGACTAGCAATGGAGAGACCCAGTACTTC
TRBJ2-5,TRBV6-1,.,.,CASRPRALQETQYF,TGTGCCAGCAGACCGAGGGCACTCCAAGAGACCCAGTACTTC
TRBJ2-3,TRBV10-2,.,TRBD2,CASRTGTSGRTLTDTQYF,TGCGCCAGCAGGACCGGGACTAGCGGGAGGACCCTCACAGATACGCAGTATTTT
TRBJ2-5,TRBV5-1,.,.,CASSLPRQRGETQYF,TGCGCCAGCAGCTTGCCACGGCAAAGAGGGGAGACCCAGTACTTC
TRBJ2-1,TRBV5-4,.,TRBD2,CASSLFSGSGGNEQFF,TGTGCCAGCAGCTTGTTTAGCGGGAGCGGGGGCAATGAGCAGTTCTTC
TRBJ1-1,TRBV2,.,.,CASSEYYGGTEAFF,TGTGCCAGCAGTGAATATTACGGAGGGACCGAAGCTTTCTTT
TRBJ1-1,TRBV9,.,TRBD1,CASSPRGGLGEAFF,TGTGCCAGCAGCCCCCGAGGGGGCTTGGGTGAAGCTTTCTTT
TRBJ2-7,TRBV28,.,TRBD2,CASSFMGLVPYEQYF,TGTGCCAGCAGTTTCATGGGACTAGTCCCCTACGAGCAGTACTTC
TRBJ2-3,TRBV4-2,.,TRBD2,CASSSTSGILDTQYF,TGTGCCAGCAGCTCAACTAGCGGGATCTTAGATACGCAGTATTTT
TRBJ2-1,TRBV11-2,.,.,CASSRVGGINEQFF,TGTGCCAGCAGCCGAGTCGGCGGGATAAATGAGCAGTTCTTC
TRBJ2-1,TRBV5-6,.,TRBD2,CASSLGGGFYNEQFF,TGTGCCAGCAGCTTGGGGGGAGGGTTCTACAATGAGCAGTTCTTC
TRBJ1-2,TRBV5-6,few,.,CASSIYRNGYTF,TGTGCCAGCAGCATATACAGGAATGGCTACACCTTC
TRBJ1-1,TRBV5-1,once,.,CASSLRLGGSGTEAFF,TGCGCCAGCAGCTTGAGACTCGGGGGATCGGGAACTGAAGCTTTCTTT
TRBJ1-2,TRBV7-2,.,.,CASSPPPLTYGYTF,TGTGCCAGCAGCCCCCCTCCGTTAACTTATGGCTACACCTTC
TRBJ2-2,TRBV28,.,TRBD2,CASSSGTSDTGELFF,TGTGCCAGCAGTTCCGGGACTAGCGACACCGGGGAGCTGTTTTTT
TRBJ2-1,TRBV5-4,once,TRBD1,CASSGSRQGNNEQFF,TGTGCCAGCAGCGGTTCCCGACAGGGAAACAATGAGCAGTTCTTC
TRBJ1-2,TRBV9,.,TRBD1,CASSVEGALNYGYTF,TGTGCCAGCAGCGTAGAGGGGGCCCTTAACTATGGCTACACCTTC
TRBJ2-2,TRBV6-6,.,TRBD1,CASGTGGGELFF,TGTGCCAGCGGGACAGGGGGCGGGGAGCTGTTTTTT
TRBJ1-2,TRBV10-1,.,TRBD1,CASSEDRAHGYTF,TGCGCCAGCAGTGAGGACAGGGCCCATGGCTACACCTTC
TRBJ2-7,TRBV9,.,TRBD1,CASSPRQGPYEQYF,TGTGCCAGCAGCCCGAGACAGGGACCTTACGAGCAGTACTTC
TRBJ1-2,TRBV11-2,.,TRBD1,CASSPIRDSSLSTYGYTF,TGTGCCAGCAGCCCGATCCGGGACAGCTCCCTATCCACCTATGGCTACACCTTC
TRBJ1-2,TRBV5-6,once,.,CASSLGRGGYGYTF,TGTGCCAGCAGCTTGGGCAGGGGCGGCTATGGCTACACCTTC
TRBJ2-7,TRBV27,.,TRBD2,CASSLRDSGRGSYEQYF,TGTGCCAGCAGTTTACGGGATAGCGGGAGGGGCTCCTACGAGCAGTACTTC
TRBJ2-3,TRBV11-2,.,.,CASSLRASLDTQYF,TGTGCCAGCAGCCTTAGAGCCTCTTTGGATACGCAGTATTTT
TRBJ2-5,TRBV9,.,TRBD2,CASSVAGGMETQYF,TGTGCCAGCAGCGTAGCCGGGGGGATGGAGACCCAGTACTTC
TRBJ2-7,TRBV19,.,TRBD1,CASSPGTGRNYEQYF,TGTGCCAGTAGTCCCGGGACAGGGAGGAACTACGAGCAGTACTTC